A selection of T cell receptor beta chains follows, all from one sample in a study of technical replicates of blood from a few donors. The data were produced by immunoSEQ multiplex PCR, yet TCRdb's version contains in-frame clones alone and is incomplete. This sample has approximately 81,000 clones, with more than 90% found just once. The source material was T cells isolated from PBMCs. All receptors come from a human donor in good health. The CDR3 runs from the conserved cysteine through the conserved F or W. The D gene is left open where the match is weak. Some rows mark clone size as missing; the rest say once, few, many or name a class of expanded clone.

D gene: TRBD2; J gene: TRBJ2-1; clone size: -; V gene: TRBV28; CDR3 protein: CASSSPVPVTSGSNEQFF; CDR3 DNA: TGTGCCAGCAGTTCCCCGGTCCCGGTGACTAGCGGGAGCAATGAGCAGTTCTTC
D gene: TRBD2; J gene: TRBJ2-7; clone size: -; V gene: TRBV9; CDR3 protein: CASSVSFLAGSYEQYF; CDR3 DNA: TGTGCCAGCAGCGTAAGTTTCCTAGCGGGGTCCTACGAGCAGTACTTC
D gene: -; J gene: TRBJ2-5; clone size: -; V gene: TRBV2; CDR3 protein: CASASFGTQYF; CDR3 DNA: TGTGCCAGTGCTAGTTTTGGGACCCAGTACTTC
D gene: -; J gene: TRBJ2-1; clone size: once; V gene: TRBV27; CDR3 protein: CASSSVPSSYNEQFF; CDR3 DNA: TGTGCCAGCAGTTCCGTACCGAGCTCCTACAATGAGCAGTTCTTC
D gene: TRBD1; J gene: TRBJ2-7; clone size: -; V gene: TRBV30; CDR3 protein: CAWTLTGVRYEQYF; CDR3 DNA: TGTGCCTGGACTTTAACAGGGGTTCGGTACGAGCAGTACTTC
D gene: -; J gene: TRBJ2-5; clone size: -; V gene: TRBV2; CDR3 protein: CASSDEREFQETQYF; CDR3 DNA: TGTGCCAGCAGTGATGAACGGGAGTTCCAAGAGACCCAGTACTTC
D gene: -; J gene: TRBJ1-1; clone size: few; V gene: TRBV19; CDR3 protein: CASSRLENTEAFF; CDR3 DNA: TGTGCCAGTAGTAGACTTGAGAACACTGAAGCTTTCTTT
D gene: TRBD1; J gene: TRBJ2-7; clone size: -; V gene: TRBV30; CDR3 protein: CAWSLGTGRRNF; CDR3 DNA: TGTGCCTGGAGTCTGGGGACAGGGAGAAGGAACTTC
D gene: -; J gene: TRBJ2-7; clone size: -; V gene: TRBV4-2; CDR3 protein: CASSSGLYEQYF; CDR3 DNA: TGTGCCAGCAGCAGTGGACTTTACGAGCAGTACTTC
D gene: -; J gene: TRBJ1-1; clone size: once; V gene: TRBV2; CDR3 protein: CASSSDTVLAFF; CDR3 DNA: TGTGCCAGCAGTTCAGACACGGTGTTGGCTTTCTTT
D gene: TRBD2; J gene: TRBJ2-7; clone size: -; V gene: TRBV4-1; CDR3 protein: CATSGATSYEQYF; CDR3 DNA: TGCGCTACTAGCGGGGCCACCTCCTACGAGCAGTACTTC
D gene: TRBD1; J gene: TRBJ2-7; clone size: -; V gene: TRBV4-3; CDR3 protein: CASSQAEYRGSYEQYF; CDR3 DNA: TGCGCCAGCAGCCAAGCTGAATACAGGGGCTCCTACGAGCAGTACTTC
D gene: -; J gene: TRBJ1-1; clone size: -; V gene: TRBV4-2; CDR3 protein: CASSQGDRNTEAFF; CDR3 DNA: TGTGCCAGCAGCCAGGGTGACAGGAACACTGAAGCTTTCTTT
D gene: TRBD2; J gene: TRBJ2-5; clone size: -; V gene: TRBV4-3; CDR3 protein: CASSQGTGLGTSGPGPGTQYF; CDR3 DNA: TGCGCCAGCAGCCAAGGAACGGGCCTCGGGACTAGCGGGCCAGGCCCCGGGACCCAGTACTTC
D gene: -; J gene: TRBJ1-1; clone size: -; V gene: TRBV11-3; CDR3 protein: CASSPGMGTEAFF; CDR3 DNA: TGTGCCAGCAGCCCGGGGATGGGCACTGAAGCTTTCTTT
D gene: -; J gene: TRBJ1-2; clone size: -; V gene: TRBV10-3; CDR3 protein: CAISDLQADYGYTF; CDR3 DNA: TGTGCCATCAGTGATTTGCAGGCTGACTATGGCTACACCTTC
D gene: -; J gene: TRBJ1-5; clone size: -; V gene: TRBV25-1; CDR3 protein: CASSETGPNQPQHF; CDR3 DNA: TGTGCCAGCAGTGAAACAGGCCCCAATCAGCCCCAGCATTTT